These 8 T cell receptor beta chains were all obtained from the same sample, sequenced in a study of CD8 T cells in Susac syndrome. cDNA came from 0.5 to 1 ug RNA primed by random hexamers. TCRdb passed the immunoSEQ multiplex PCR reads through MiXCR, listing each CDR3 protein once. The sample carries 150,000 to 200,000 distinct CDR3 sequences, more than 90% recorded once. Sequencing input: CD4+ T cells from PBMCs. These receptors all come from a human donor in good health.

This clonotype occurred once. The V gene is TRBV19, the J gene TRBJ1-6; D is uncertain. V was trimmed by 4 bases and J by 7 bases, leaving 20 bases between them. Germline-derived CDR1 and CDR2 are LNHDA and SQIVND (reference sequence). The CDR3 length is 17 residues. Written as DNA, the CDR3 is TGTGCCAGTAGTAAACAGAACGTCGTTGAGGGAAATTCACCCCTCCACTTT. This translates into CASSKQNVVEGNSPLHF.

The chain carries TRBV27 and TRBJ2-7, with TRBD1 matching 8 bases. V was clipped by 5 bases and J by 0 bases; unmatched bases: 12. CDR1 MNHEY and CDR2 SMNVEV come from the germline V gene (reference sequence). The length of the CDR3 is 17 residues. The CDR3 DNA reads TGTGCCAGCAGTCCAACCCGGGACAGGAGACCCTCCTACGAGCAGTACTTC. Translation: CASSPTRDRRPSYEQYF.

The CDR3 reads CAWTPGLSRADTQYF. Written as DNA, the CDR3 is TGTGCCTGGACTCCGGGACTAAGTAGGGCTGATACGCAGTATTTT. The chain employs TRBV30 and TRBJ2-3; 7 bases line up with TRBD2. The CDR3 is 15 residues long. V was pared by 4 bases and J by 6 bases, with 13 bases of the junction left unmatched. Germline V gene sequence: CDR1 GTSNPN, CDR2 SVGIG (reference sequence). The complete variable domain, with remaining parts taken from reference TRBV30 and TRBJ2-3, reads SQTIHQWPATLVQPVGSPLSLECTVEGTSNPNLYWYRQAAGRGLQLLFYSVGIGQISSEVPQNLSASRPQDRQFILSSKKLLLSDSGFYLCAWTPGLSRADTQYFGPGTRLTVL.

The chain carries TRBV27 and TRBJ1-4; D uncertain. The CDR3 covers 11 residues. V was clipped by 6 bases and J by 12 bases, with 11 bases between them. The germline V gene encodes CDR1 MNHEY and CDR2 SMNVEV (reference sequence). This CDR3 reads CASRGSVQLFF. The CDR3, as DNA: TGTGCCAGCAGAGGTTCCGTGCAACTGTTTTTT.

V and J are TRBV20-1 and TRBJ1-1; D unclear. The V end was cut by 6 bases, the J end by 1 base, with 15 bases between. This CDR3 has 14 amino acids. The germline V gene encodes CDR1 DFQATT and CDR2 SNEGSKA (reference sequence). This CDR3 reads CSAQKPIQNTEAFF. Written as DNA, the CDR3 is TGCAGTGCCCAAAAACCGATACAGAACACTGAAGCTTTCTTT.

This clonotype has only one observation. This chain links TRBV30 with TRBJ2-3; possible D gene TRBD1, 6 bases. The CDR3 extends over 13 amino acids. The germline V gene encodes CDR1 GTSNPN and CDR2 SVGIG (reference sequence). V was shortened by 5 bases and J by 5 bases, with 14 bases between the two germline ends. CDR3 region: CAWGAGVRDTQYF. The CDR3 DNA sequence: TGTGCCTGGGGGGCAGGGGTACGAGATACGCAGTATTTT.

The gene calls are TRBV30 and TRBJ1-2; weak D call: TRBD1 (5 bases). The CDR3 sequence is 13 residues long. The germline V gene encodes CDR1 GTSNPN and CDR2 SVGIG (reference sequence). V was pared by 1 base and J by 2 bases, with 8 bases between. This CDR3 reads CAWSAGLNYGYTF. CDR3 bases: TGTGCCTGGAGTGCAGGGTTGAACTATGGCTACACCTTC.

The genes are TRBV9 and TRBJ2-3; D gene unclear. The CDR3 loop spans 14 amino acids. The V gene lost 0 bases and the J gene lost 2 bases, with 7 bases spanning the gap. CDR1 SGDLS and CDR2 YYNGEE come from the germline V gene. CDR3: CASSVGPHTDTQYF. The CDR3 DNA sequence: TGTGCCAGCAGCGTAGGCCCTCACACAGATACGCAGTATTTT.